This T cell receptor (beta chain) was captured by sequencing in a study of T cell responses to AZD1222 COVID-19 vaccine. This clone was found once. What it binds is not known. Generated by immunoSEQ multiplex PCR, the TCRdb table keeps only in-frame clones and is missing some. The sample shows fewer than 150,000 clones, 92% of them seen only once. The junction had 8 bases not matched to a gene; V was cut back by 5 bases and J by 8 bases. This CDR3 is 13 amino acids long. The germline CDR1 and CDR2 sequences are MNHEY and SMNVEV (reference sequence). Study-wide results and caveats: Baseline serostatus was positive in only five to seven AZD1222 recipients.

The receptor comes from an adult who received the AZD1222 COVID-19 vaccine. The source was peripheral blood, collected 28 days after the second AZD1222 dose. V usage is TRBV27 and J usage is TRBJ1-1, with 7 bases identical to TRBD1. CDR3 DNA sequence: TGTGCCAGCAGTACCGGGACAGCAGTCGAAGCTTTCTTT. Amino acid sequence: CASSTGTAVEAFF.